These T cell receptor beta chains were read from a single sample in a study of regulatory T cells in long-lasting Graves disease. TCRdb re-called the multiplex PCR reads with MiXCR, one entry per CDR3 protein. The table includes 350,000 to 450,000 distinct CDR3 sequences, about 15% detected once. The data also belong to a second study, concerning T cells in Graves' hyperthyroidism and ophthalmopathy.

The specimen was peripheral blood mononuclear cells (PBMCs), collected at new diagnosis, from a patient treated with antithyroid drugs. Every receptor here comes from a woman aged 40 to 50 with Graves disease. Both conserved end residues are part of each CDR3. Fields, in order: J gene, V gene, clone size, D gene, CDR3 protein, CDR3 DNA. A D gene is named only where the DNA matches it firmly. Rows may omit the clone size; those that give it use once, few, many or a size class.

>TRBJ2-1|TRBV6-2/TRBV6-3|NA|NA
CASSPLYNEQFF
TGTGCCAGCAGTCCACTATACAATGAGCAGTTCTTC
>TRBJ2-1|TRBV19|few|TRBD2
CATALAGGFNEQFF
TGTGCCACCGCCCTAGCGGGAGGTTTCAATGAGCAGTTCTTC
>TRBJ2-1|TRBV19|few|NA
CASSYRSSYNEQFF
TGTGCCAGTAGCTACAGGAGCTCCTACAATGAGCAGTTCTTC
>TRBJ2-2|TRBV5-6|NA|TRBD2
CASSEMGLAGGPGTGELFF
TGTGCCAGCAGCGAAATGGGACTAGCGGGAGGGCCGGGCACCGGGGAGCTGTTTTTT
>TRBJ2-5|TRBV28|NA|NA
CASSFNGELGETQYF
TGTGCCAGCAGTTTCAACGGGGAACTCGGGGAGACCCAGTACTTC
>TRBJ2-7|TRBV27|many|TRBD2
CASSLSGLAGAISYEQYF
TGTGCCAGCAGTTTATCAGGGCTAGCGGGAGCCATATCCTACGAGCAGTACTTC
>TRBJ2-1|TRBV28|few|NA
CASSRDVISYNEQLF
TGTGCCAGCAGTAGGGACGTTATCTCCTACAATGAGCAGCTCTTC
>TRBJ2-5|TRBV5-6|NA|TRBD1
CASSLDRTGRETQYF
TGTGCCAGCAGCTTGGACCGGACAGGGAGAGAGACCCAGTACTTC
>TRBJ1-1|TRBV28|many|NA
CASSLGMGWRAFF
TGTGCCAGCAGTTTAGGGATGGGATGGAGAGCTTTCTTT
>TRBJ1-5|TRBV19|NA|TRBD1
CASSPRGGQPGRTQHF
TGTGCCAGTAGCCCCCGCGGGGGACAGCCGGGGAGGACCCAGCATTTT
>TRBJ2-1|TRBV24-1|NA|NA
CATSEGTVQFF
TGTGCCACCAGTGAGGGGACGGTCCAGTTCTTC
>TRBJ2-7|TRBV28|many|TRBD1
CASSTGQGFDEQYF
TGTGCCAGCAGTACCGGACAGGGCTTCGACGAGCAGTACTTC
>TRBJ2-7|TRBV10-3|many|NA
CAIAPGKRDHEQYF
TGTGCCATCGCCCCGGGGAAGAGGGACCACGAGCAGTACTTC
>TRBJ2-1|TRBV25-1|many|TRBD1
CASRGTGADYNEQFF
TGTGCCAGCAGGGGGACAGGGGCTGACTACAATGAGCAGTTCTTC
>TRBJ2-1|TRBV7-9|many|TRBD2
CASSFPSGSWNEQFF
TGTGCCAGCAGCTTTCCTAGCGGGAGTTGGAATGAGCAGTTCTTC
>TRBJ2-7|TRBV28|many|NA
CASSSPEREVYEQYF
TGTGCCAGCAGTTCCCCTGAGAGGGAAGTCTACGAGCAGTACTTC
>TRBJ2-3|TRBV28|many|TRBD2
CASSLGGGLGTDTQYF
TGTGCCAGCAGCTTAGGGGGGGGACTAGGGACAGATACGCAGTATTTT
>TRBJ2-1|TRBV11-3|many|NA
CASGGAGTGGLNEQFF
TGTGCCAGCGGAGGTGCGGGGACTGGTGGCCTCAATGAGCAGTTCTTC
>TRBJ2-7|TRBV11-2|many|NA
CASSRTPPLEQYF
TGTGCCAGCAGTCGGACACCACCCCTAGAGCAGTACTTC
>TRBJ2-3|TRBV18|NA|NA
CASSRQRADSTDTQYF
TGTGCCAGCTCCCGCCAGAGGGCGGATAGCACAGATACGCAGTATTTT
>TRBJ2-5|TRBV15|many|TRBD2
CATSRVGREETQYF
TGTGCCACCAGCAGAGTGGGGAGGGAAGAGACCCAGTACTTC
>TRBJ2-2|TRBV30|many|NA
CAWSSRRSDTGELFF
TGTGCCTGGAGTTCAAGACGGTCTGACACCGGGGAGCTGTTTTTT
>TRBJ2-2|TRBV5-4|few|TRBD2
CASSVTSGYTGELFF
TGTGCCAGCAGCGTGACTAGCGGCTACACCGGGGAGCTGTTTTTT
>TRBJ2-1|TRBV5-1|many|NA
CASSLVLQDEQFF
TGCGCCAGCAGCTTGGTACTTCAGGATGAGCAGTTCTTC
>TRBJ2-7|TRBV5-1|NA|NA
CASSWGESSYEQYF
TGCGCCAGCAGCTGGGGGGAGAGCTCCTACGAGCAGTACTTC
>TRBJ1-2|TRBV5-1|few|TRBD1
CASSLSPTGDYGYTF
TGCGCCAGCAGCTTGAGTCCGACAGGGGACTATGGCTACACCTTC
>TRBJ2-7|TRBV28|many|TRBD1
CASEGTDSYEQYF
TGTGCCAGCGAAGGGACAGACTCCTACGAGCAGTACTTC
>TRBJ2-7|TRBV7-9|many|TRBD1
CASSFTGGSYEQYF
TGTGCCAGCAGCTTTACAGGGGGCTCCTACGAGCAGTACTTC
>TRBJ2-5|TRBV28|many|NA
CASSWGQETQYF
TGTGCCAGCAGTTGGGGTCAAGAGACCCAGTACTTC
>TRBJ2-7|TRBV11-3|many|NA
CASSTSAYEQYF
TGTGCCAGCAGCACGTCGGCGTACGAGCAGTACTTC
>TRBJ2-2|TRBV2|NA|TRBD2
CASSGTSGRVGELFF
TGTGCCAGCAGTGGGACTAGCGGGAGGGTCGGGGAGCTGTTTTTT
>TRBJ1-1|TRBV10-3|many|NA
CAASGANTEAFF
TGTGCCGCCAGTGGGGCGAACACTGAAGCTTTCTTT
>TRBJ1-2|TRBV28|NA|TRBD1
CASSYLTGGANGYTF
TGTGCCAGCAGTTACCTGACAGGGGGCGCAAATGGCTACACCTTC
>TRBJ2-5|TRBV18|NA|NA
CASSPDGAETQYF
TGTGCCAGCTCGCCGGACGGGGCGGAGACCCAGTACTTC
>TRBJ1-2|TRBV2|few|NA
CASSETDSSLSGYTF
TGTGCCAGCAGTGAAACTGACAGCTCCTTGTCTGGCTACACCTTC
>TRBJ2-7|TRBV28|many|NA
CASSLARVKDQYEQYF
TGTGCCAGCAGTTTAGCCCGTGTTAAGGACCAGTACGAGCAGTACTTC
>TRBJ2-3|TRBV6-2/TRBV6-3|NA|TRBD2
CASSYSMGLAGRRPDTQYF
TGTGCCAGCAGTTACTCGATGGGACTAGCGGGACGGAGACCAGATACGCAGTATTTT